A single sample is the source of the 14 T cell receptor beta chains below, sequenced in a study of cytomegalovirus exposure and HLA in healthy donors. 60 Vbeta and 13 Jbeta primers were used in PCR. TCRdb keeps only in-frame clones here, not all; method: immunoSEQ multiplex PCR. The table records roughly 170,000 clones, 84% of them present only once. The sample taken for sequencing was PBMCs. The source is a girl between 10 and 17 years old in good health and CMV-seropositive.

The rearrangement uses TRBV27 and TRBJ1-2; 8 nucleotides match TRBD1. The CDR3 extends over 16 amino acids. J was trimmed by 2 bases and V by 5 bases; bases with no gene match: 10. Germline V CDR1 and CDR2: MNHEY, SMNVEV (reference sequence). The CDR3 is CASSPRGDRLNYGYTF. DNA for the CDR3: TGTGCCAGCAGTCCTAGGGGGGACAGGTTGAACTATGGCTACACCTTC.

The chain has TRBV9 and TRBJ2-6, with unresolved D. V was trimmed by 0 bases and J by 5 bases, leaving 9 bases between them. CDR1 and CDR2 from the germline V gene are SGDLS and YYNGEE. CDR3 size: 15 residues. CDR3 residues: CASSVGALRANVLTF. For the CDR3, the DNA is TGTGCCAGCAGCGTAGGTGCCCTAAGGGCCAACGTCCTGACTTTC.

The chain employs TRBV13 and TRBJ1-4; TRBD1 agrees at 8 bases. CDR3 length: 15 residues. V dropped 11 bases and J dropped 4; count of bases not matched to a gene: 12. The germline gives CDR1 PRHDT, CDR2 FYEKMQ (reference sequence). The CDR3 nucleotides are TGTGCCTCAGGACAGGGTTGGACCTTTAATGAAAAACTGTTTTTT. Translating it yields CASGQGWTFNEKLFF.

The genes are TRBV21-1 and TRBJ1-1; TRBD1 is taken as the D call from the table, unchecked against the DNA. TRBV21-1 constitutes a pseudogene. The CDR3 runs to 17 residues. The CDR3: CASSTSWGPDRRLEAFF. DNA for the CDR3: TGTGCCAGCAGTACCAGTTGGGGTCCGGACAGGAGGCTTGAAGCTTTCTTT.

This chain joins TRBV27 and TRBJ2-5, with TRBD2 matching 8 bases. Germline V lookup: CDR1 MNHEY, CDR2 SMNVEV (reference sequence). Trimming took 5 bases from V and 2 from J; bases not matched to a gene: 7. The CDR3 loop spans 15 amino acids. CDR3 protein: CASSIGGLGQETQYF. The DNA for the CDR3 is TGTGCCAGCAGTATTGGGGGACTAGGTCAAGAGACCCAGTACTTC.

The V and J genes are TRBV28 and TRBJ1-1; 8 bases map to TRBD1. Germline V gene lookup returns CDR1 MDHEN and CDR2 SYDVKM. The CDR3 runs 16 residues. V shed 5 bases and J 6 bases; nucleotides not matched to a gene: 14. CDR3 amino acids: CASSSSRQGKGSEAFF. As DNA, the CDR3 is TGTGCCAGCAGTAGTAGTAGACAGGGGAAGGGTTCTGAAGCTTTCTTT.

This clone was found a few times. J is TRBJ1-2 and V is TRBV6-5, with TRBD1 matching over 9 bases. The germline V gene has CDR1 MNHEY and CDR2 SVGAGI. The CDR3 totals 13 residues. Losses at the gene ends were 2 bases for V and 7 bases for J; bases not matched to a gene: 2. CDR3 DNA: TGTGCCAGCAGTTACCCGGGACAGGGTGGCTACACCTTC. This gives the protein CASSYPGQGGYTF.

This rearrangement joins TRBV7-9 to TRBJ1-2; D remains ambiguous. The V gene lost 3 bases and the J gene lost 8 bases, with 16 bases spanning the gap. This CDR3 is built from 14 residues. Germline V gives CDR1 SEHNR, CDR2 FQNEAQ (reference sequence). In nucleotides, the CDR3 is TGTGCCAGCAGCTTTTTCGGGAGGATCTGGGGCTACACCTTC. The encoded protein is CASSFFGRIWGYTF.

The chain combines TRBV9 with TRBJ2-2; 11 bases are shared with TRBD2. Looked up from germline, CDR1 is SGDLS and CDR2 is YYNGEE. CDR3 size: 15 residues. V lost 6 bases, J lost 6 bases, and 7 bases stayed unmatched. The CDR3 here is CASTDSSGGPGELFF. For the CDR3, the DNA is TGTGCCAGCACCGACTCTAGCGGGGGGCCCGGGGAGCTGTTTTTT.

Written as DNA, the CDR3 is TGTGCCAGCTCAGAATACGGGGGGGCCGGGAATGAGCAGTTCTTC. It translates to CASSEYGGAGNEQFF. V gene TRBV18 combines with J gene TRBJ2-1; the match to TRBD2 covers 8 bases. Trimming at V came to 5 bases and at J to 7 bases, leaving 10 bases not matched to a gene. CDR1 and CDR2 (germline): KGHSH, LQKENI. This CDR3 is 15 amino acids long.

The rearrangement links TRBV7-9 to TRBJ1-2; D is possibly TRBD1 (5 bases). This CDR3 region has 15 residues. CDR1 and CDR2 (germline): SEHNR, FQNEAQ (reference sequence). Trimming took 5 bases from V and 4 from J, leaving 17 bases between them. This CDR3 is CASSRDSLWGYGYTF. In DNA form, the CDR3 reads TGTGCCAGCAGCCGCGACAGCCTCTGGGGCTATGGCTACACCTTC.

This clone was seen only a few times. The chain recombines TRBV11-2 with TRBJ1-3; 8 nucleotides match TRBD1. The trim removed 0 bases at V and 3 bases at J, leaving 1 base unmatched. The CDR3 contains 15 residues. Germline V gene data show CDR1 as SGHAT and CDR2 as FQNNGV. The CDR3 is CASSLDGTGGNTIYF. The CDR3, as DNA: TGTGCCAGCAGCTTAGATGGGACAGGTGGAAACACCATATATTTT.

This rearrangement joins TRBV9 to TRBJ2-3, with TRBD2 matching 7 bases. The CDR3 extends over 16 amino acids. Trimming removed 3 bases from V and 2 bases from J; junction bases left unmatched: 9. From germline, CDR1 is SGDLS and CDR2 YYNGEE. The DNA for the CDR3 is TGTGCCAGCAGCGGGTCTGGGGGGGGGTACACAGATACGCAGTATTTT. Amino acid sequence: CASSGSGGGYTDTQYF.

The chain carries TRBV29-1 and TRBJ1-1, with 7 bases matching TRBD1. The germline V gene has CDR1 SQVTM and CDR2 ANQGSEA. The CDR3 has 13 amino acids. Trimming at V came to 6 bases and at J to 3 bases, leaving 7 bases not matched to a gene. CDR3 sequence reads: CSVADRSYTEAFF. CDR3 nucleotides: TGCAGCGTCGCGGACAGGAGTTACACTGAAGCTTTCTTT.